The 6 T cell receptor beta chains below all came from one sample that was sequenced in a study of cytomegalovirus exposure and HLA in healthy donors. Primers included in the PCR were 60 Vbeta and 13 Jbeta primers. Produced via immunoSEQ multiplex PCR; TCRdb's table is partial and in-frame only. The sample yields over 45,000 clones, around 85% seen once. The sequencing sample was made of PBMCs. The receptor source for this set is a boy younger than 18 in good health and CMV-seropositive.

The chain uses TRBV4-1 and TRBJ1-2; D possibly corresponds to TRBD1 (6 bases). CDR1 is MGHRA, CDR2 YSYEKL, per germline. CDR3 length: 19 amino acids. Deletions cut 1 base from V and 3 bases from J, with 24 bases between. Here the CDR3 reads CASSQGSPRKGGNHYGYTF. In DNA, the CDR3 is TGCGCCAGCAGCCAAGGTAGCCCCCGAAAAGGGGGAAATCACTATGGCTACACCTTC.

The chain combines TRBV5-6 with TRBJ2-3, with 7 bases identical to TRBD1. V trimming: 4 bases; J trimming: 4 bases; junction bases outside the gene matches: 12. This CDR3 is built from 16 residues. From germline, CDR1 is SGHDT and CDR2 YYEEEE. CDR3 amino acids: CASSALRTGWADTQYF. The DNA of the CDR3 is TGTGCCAGCAGCGCTCTCCGGACAGGATGGGCAGATACGCAGTATTTT.

CDR3 bases: TGTGCCAGCAGTTCCCCCGGCGTCAGACTAACTAATTCACCCCTCCACTTT. As protein: CASSSPGVRLTNSPLHF. The gene calls are TRBV2 and TRBJ1-6; no definite D call. Germline CDR1 reads SNHLY; CDR2 reads FYNNEI. The CDR3 loop spans 17 amino acids. V gave up 5 bases and J gave up 6 bases, with 20 bases separating them.

The chain is built from TRBV19 and TRBJ2-5, with D possibly being TRBD2 (6 bases). The J call may be incorrect, as the DNA end agrees better with TRBJ2-7. The germline gives CDR1 LNHDA, CDR2 SQIVND (reference sequence). The CDR3 contains 13 residues. Written as DNA, the CDR3 is TGTGCCAGTAGTGGGCGGGGAGCCTACGAGCAGTACTTC. This codes for CASSGRGAYEQYF.

The J gene is TRBJ1-2, the V gene TRBV18; 7 bases are a match to TRBD1. Germline loops: CDR1 KGHSH, CDR2 LQKENI. V shed 4 bases and J 6 bases; nucleotides not matched to a gene: 2. CDR3 size: 12 residues. CDR3 sequence (DNA): TGTGCCAGCTCACAAGGGGGCCATGGCTACACCTTC. It specifies CASSQGGHGYTF. Combining the CDR3 with reference TRBV18 and TRBJ1-2 gives the whole variable domain NAGVMQNPRHLVRRRGQEARLRCSPMKGHSHVYWYRQLPEEGLKFMVYLQKENIIDESGMPKERFSAEFPKEGPSILRIQQVVRGDSAAYFCASSQGGHGYTFGSGTRLTVV.

The rearrangement links TRBV7-9 to TRBJ2-1; 9 nucleotides match TRBD2. This CDR3 is built from 15 residues. Germline V lookup: CDR1 SEHNR, CDR2 FQNEAQ (reference sequence). V gave up 5 bases and J gave up 15 bases; unmatched junction bases: 17. CDR3 in amino acids: CASSNGGLAGRLLFF. The CDR3 DNA reads as TGTGCCAGCAGCAACGGGGGGCTAGCGGGGCGGTTGCTGTTCTTC.